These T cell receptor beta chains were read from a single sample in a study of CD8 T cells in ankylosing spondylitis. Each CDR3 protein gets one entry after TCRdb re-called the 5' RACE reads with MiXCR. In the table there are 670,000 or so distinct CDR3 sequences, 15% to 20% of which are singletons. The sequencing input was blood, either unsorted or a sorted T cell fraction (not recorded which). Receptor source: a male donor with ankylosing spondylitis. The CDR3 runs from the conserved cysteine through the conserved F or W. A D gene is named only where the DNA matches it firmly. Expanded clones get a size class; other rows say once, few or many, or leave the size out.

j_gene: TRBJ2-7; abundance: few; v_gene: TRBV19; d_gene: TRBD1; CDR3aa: CASSIGADRDRYF; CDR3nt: TGTGCCAGTAGTATTGGGGCGGACAGGGACCGGTACTTC
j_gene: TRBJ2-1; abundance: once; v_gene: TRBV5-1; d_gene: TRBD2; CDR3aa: CASRKASGTGEQFF; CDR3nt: TGCGCCAGCAGAAAAGCTAGCGGGACGGGTGAGCAGTTCTTC
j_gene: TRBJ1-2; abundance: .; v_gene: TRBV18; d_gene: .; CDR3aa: CASSQGNYSYTF; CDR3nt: TGTGCCAGCTCGCAGGGGAACTATAGCTACACCTTC
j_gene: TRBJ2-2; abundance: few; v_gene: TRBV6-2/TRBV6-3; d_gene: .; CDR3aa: CASSYGVSGELFF; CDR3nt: TGTGCCAGCAGTTACGGCGTGAGCGGGGAGCTGTTTTTT
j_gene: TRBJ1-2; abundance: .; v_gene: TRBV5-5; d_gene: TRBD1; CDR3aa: CASSLGGQGAYGYTF; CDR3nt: TGTGCCAGCAGCTTGGGGGGACAGGGGGCCTATGGCTACACCTTC
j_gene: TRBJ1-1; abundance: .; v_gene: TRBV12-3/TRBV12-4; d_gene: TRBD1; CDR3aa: CASSQGQGSVEAFF; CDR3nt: TGTGCCAGCAGTCAGGGACAGGGATCGGTTGAAGCTTTCTTT
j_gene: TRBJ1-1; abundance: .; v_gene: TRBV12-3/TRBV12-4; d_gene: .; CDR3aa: CASSLIRLLSLDTEAFF; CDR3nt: TGTGCCAGCAGTTTAATCAGGCTTTTGTCCCTAGACACTGAAGCTTTCTTT
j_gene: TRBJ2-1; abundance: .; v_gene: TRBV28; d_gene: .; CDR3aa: CASSRDFEQFF; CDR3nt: TGTGCCAGCAGTCGGGACTTCGAGCAGTTCTTC
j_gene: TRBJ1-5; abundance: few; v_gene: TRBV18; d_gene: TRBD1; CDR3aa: CASSPPGDRVRNQPQHF; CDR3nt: TGTGCCAGCTCACCACCAGGGGACAGGGTGAGAAATCAGCCCCAGCATTTT
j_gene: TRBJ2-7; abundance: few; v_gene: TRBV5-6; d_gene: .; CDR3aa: CASSPAGGEQYF; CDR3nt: TGTGCCAGCAGCCCGGCTGGTGGCGAGCAGTACTTC
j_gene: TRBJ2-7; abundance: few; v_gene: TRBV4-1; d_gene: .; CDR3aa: CASSQDLAGGAVEQYF; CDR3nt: TGCGCCAGCAGCCAAGATCTTGCCGGGGGCGCGGTTGAGCAGTACTTC
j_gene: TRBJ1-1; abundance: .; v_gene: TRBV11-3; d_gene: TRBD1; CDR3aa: CASSEGANTEAFF; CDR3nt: TGTGCCAGCAGTGAGGGGGCGAACACTGAAGCTTTCTTT
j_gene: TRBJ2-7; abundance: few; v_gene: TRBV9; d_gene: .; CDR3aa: CASSGKDRLDEQYF; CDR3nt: TGTGCCAGCAGCGGAAAGGACCGGTTGGACGAGCAGTACTTC
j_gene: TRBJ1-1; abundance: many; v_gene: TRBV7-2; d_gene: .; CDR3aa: CASSLVRGGRAEAFF; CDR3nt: TGTGCCAGCAGCTTAGTTAGGGGGGGCCGCGCTGAAGCTTTCTTT
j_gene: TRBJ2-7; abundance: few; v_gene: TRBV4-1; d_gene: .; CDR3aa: CASSQDGQLYEQYF; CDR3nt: TGCGCCAGCAGCCAAGACGGGCAGCTCTACGAGCAGTACTTC
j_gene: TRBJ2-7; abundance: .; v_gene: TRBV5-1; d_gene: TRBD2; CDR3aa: CASSSVTSGTYEQYF; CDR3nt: TGCGCCAGCAGTTCGGTGACTAGCGGGACCTACGAGCAGTACTTC
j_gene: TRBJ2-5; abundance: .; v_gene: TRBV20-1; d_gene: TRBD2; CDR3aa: CSARVVGGVASREWETQYF; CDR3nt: TGCAGTGCTAGAGTTGTGGGGGGGGTAGCGAGCCGGGAGTGGGAGACCCAGTACTTC
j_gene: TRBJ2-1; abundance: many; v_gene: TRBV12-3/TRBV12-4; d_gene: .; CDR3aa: CASRVSYNEQFF; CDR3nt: TGTGCCAGCCGTGTCTCCTACAATGAGCAGTTCTTC
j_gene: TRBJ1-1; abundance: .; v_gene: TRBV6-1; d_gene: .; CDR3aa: CATDNQPEGPEAFF; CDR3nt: TGTGCCACCGACAATCAACCGGAGGGACCCGAAGCTTTCTTT
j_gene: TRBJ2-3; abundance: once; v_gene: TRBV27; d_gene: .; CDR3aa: CASGLGVGNTDTQYF; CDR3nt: TGTGCCAGCGGCCTCGGGGTGGGGAACACAGATACGCAGTATTTT
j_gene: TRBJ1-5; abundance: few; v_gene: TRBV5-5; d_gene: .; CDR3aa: CASRSGSSNQPQHF; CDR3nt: TGTGCCAGCAGGTCAGGGAGCAGCAATCAGCCCCAGCATTTT
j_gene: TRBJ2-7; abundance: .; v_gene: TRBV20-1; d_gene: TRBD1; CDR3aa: CSARDIGQGVYEQYF; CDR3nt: TGCAGTGCTAGAGATATTGGACAGGGGGTCTACGAGCAGTACTTC
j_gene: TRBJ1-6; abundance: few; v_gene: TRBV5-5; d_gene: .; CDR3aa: CASSLWGTNSPLHF; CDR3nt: TGTGCCAGCAGCTTGTGGGGGACCAATTCACCCCTCCACTTT
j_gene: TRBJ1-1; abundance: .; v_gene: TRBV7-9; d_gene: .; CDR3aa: CASSLSADRNTEAFF; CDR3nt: TGTGCCAGCAGCTTATCGGCCGACAGGAACACTGAAGCTTTCTTT
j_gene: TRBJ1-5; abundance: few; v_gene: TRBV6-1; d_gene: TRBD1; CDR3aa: CASSGQGNNQPQHF; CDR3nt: TGTGCCAGCAGTGGACAGGGGAACAATCAGCCCCAGCATTTT
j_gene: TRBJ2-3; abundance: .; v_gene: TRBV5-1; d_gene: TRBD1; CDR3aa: CASSAGQGVKDTQYF; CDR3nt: TGCGCCAGCAGCGCAGGACAGGGGGTTAAGGATACGCAGTATTTT
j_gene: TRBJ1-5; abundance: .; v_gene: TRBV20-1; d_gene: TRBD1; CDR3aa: CSASRQGGQPQHF; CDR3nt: TGCAGTGCTAGTAGACAGGGGGGTCAGCCCCAGCATTTT
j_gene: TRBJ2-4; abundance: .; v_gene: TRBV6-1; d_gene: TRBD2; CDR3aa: CASSPALAGKNIQYF; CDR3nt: TGTGCCAGCAGTCCCGCGCTAGCGGGGAAAAACATTCAGTACTTC
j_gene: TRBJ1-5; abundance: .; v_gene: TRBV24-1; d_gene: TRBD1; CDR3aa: CATSETGMGQPQHF; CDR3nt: TGTGCCACCAGTGAGACAGGGATGGGTCAGCCCCAGCATTTT
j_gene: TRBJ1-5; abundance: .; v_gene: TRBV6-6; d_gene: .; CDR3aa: CASRQWDQPQHF; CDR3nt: TGTGCCAGCCGGCAATGGGATCAGCCCCAGCATTTT
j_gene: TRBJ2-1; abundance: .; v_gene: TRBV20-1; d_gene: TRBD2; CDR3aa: CSARLAGGGNEQFF; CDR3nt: TGCAGTGCTAGACTAGCGGGAGGGGGGAATGAGCAGTTCTTC
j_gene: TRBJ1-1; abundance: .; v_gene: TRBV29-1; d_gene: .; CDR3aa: CSSQESTEAFF; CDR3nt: TGCAGTTCTCAGGAGAGCACTGAAGCTTTCTTT
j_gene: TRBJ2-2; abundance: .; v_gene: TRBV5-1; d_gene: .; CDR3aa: CASSFLLKDRGVTGELFF; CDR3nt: TGCGCCAGCAGCTTTTTACTTAAGGACAGAGGGGTCACCGGGGAGCTGTTTTTT
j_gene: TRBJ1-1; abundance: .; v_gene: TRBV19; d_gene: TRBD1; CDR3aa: CASRSQPGQGNTEAFF; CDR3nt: TGTGCCAGTCGATCTCAACCGGGACAGGGAAACACTGAAGCTTTCTTT
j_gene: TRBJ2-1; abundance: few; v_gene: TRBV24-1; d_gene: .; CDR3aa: CATGLRAGVRNEQFF; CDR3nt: TGTGCCACCGGTTTAAGGGCAGGGGTTAGAAATGAGCAGTTCTTC
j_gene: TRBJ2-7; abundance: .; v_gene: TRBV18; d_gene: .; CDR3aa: CASSPRQASSYEQYF; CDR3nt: TGTGCCAGCTCACCACGTCAGGCGAGCTCCTACGAGCAGTACTTC
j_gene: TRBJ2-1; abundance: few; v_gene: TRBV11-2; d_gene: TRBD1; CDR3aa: CASSPPGQGSREQFF; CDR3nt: TGTGCCAGCAGCCCCCCGGGACAGGGCTCTAGGGAGCAGTTCTTC
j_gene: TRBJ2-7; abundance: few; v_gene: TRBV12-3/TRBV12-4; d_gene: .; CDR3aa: CASSFTAITYEQYF; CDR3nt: TGTGCCAGCAGTTTCACAGCAATAACCTACGAGCAGTACTTC
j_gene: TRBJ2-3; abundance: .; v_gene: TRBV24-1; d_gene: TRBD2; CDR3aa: CATSDSGRITDTQYF; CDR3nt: TGTGCCACCAGTGATAGCGGGAGGATCACAGATACGCAGTATTTT
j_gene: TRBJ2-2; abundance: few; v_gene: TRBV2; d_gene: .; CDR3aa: CASRPGHQNTGELFF; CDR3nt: TGTGCCAGCAGGCCGGGACACCAGAACACCGGGGAGCTGTTTTTT
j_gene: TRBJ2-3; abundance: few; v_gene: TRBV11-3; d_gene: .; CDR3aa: CASSNDRLLDTQYF; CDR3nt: TGTGCCAGCAGCAACGACAGGTTGCTGGATACGCAGTATTTT
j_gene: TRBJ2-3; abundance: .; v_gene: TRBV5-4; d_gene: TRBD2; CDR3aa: CASSLGLAGGTTQYF; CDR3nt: TGTGCCAGCAGCCTCGGACTAGCGGGGGGAACTACGCAGTATTTT
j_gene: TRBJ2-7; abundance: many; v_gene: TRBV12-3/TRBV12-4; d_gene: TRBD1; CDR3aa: CASSRQRQGDSYEQYF; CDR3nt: TGTGCCAGCAGCCGCCAGAGGCAGGGGGACTCCTACGAGCAGTACTTC
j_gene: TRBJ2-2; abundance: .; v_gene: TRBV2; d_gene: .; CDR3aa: CASSDLATRPGELFF; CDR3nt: TGTGCCAGCAGTGATCTGGCTACTAGACCCGGGGAGCTGTTTTTT
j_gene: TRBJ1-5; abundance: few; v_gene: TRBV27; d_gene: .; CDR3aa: CASSPGSWQPQHF; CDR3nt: TGTGCCAGCAGTCCAGGGTCCTGGCAGCCCCAGCATTTT
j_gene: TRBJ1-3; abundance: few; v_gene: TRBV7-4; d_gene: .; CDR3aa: CASSLRLLGNTIYF; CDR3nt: TGTGCCAGCAGTTTACGCCTTCTTGGAAACACCATATATTTT
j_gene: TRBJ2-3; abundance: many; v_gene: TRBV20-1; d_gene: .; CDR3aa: CSARDWEDTQYF; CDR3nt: TGCAGTGCTAGAGATTGGGAAGATACGCAGTATTTT
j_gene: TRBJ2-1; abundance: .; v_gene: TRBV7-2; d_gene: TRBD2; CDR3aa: CASSILLAGGYNEQFF; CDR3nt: TGTGCCAGCAGCATACTACTAGCGGGAGGTTACAATGAGCAGTTCTTC
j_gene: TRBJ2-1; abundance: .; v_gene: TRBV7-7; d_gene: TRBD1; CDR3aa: CASSHGTGIGNEQFF; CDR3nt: TGTGCCAGCAGCCACGGGACAGGGATCGGCAATGAGCAGTTCTTC
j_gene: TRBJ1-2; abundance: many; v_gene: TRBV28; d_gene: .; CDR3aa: CASSSQFYYGYTF; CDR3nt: TGTGCCAGCAGTTCGCAGTTCTACTATGGCTACACCTTC
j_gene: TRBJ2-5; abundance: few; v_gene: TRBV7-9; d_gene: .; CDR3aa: CASSHLGETQYF; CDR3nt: TGTGCCAGCAGCCACTTGGGAGAGACCCAGTACTTC
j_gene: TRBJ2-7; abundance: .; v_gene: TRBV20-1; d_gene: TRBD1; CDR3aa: CSASGGQGPAYEQYF; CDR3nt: TGCAGTGCCTCCGGGGGACAGGGACCCGCCTACGAGCAGTACTTC
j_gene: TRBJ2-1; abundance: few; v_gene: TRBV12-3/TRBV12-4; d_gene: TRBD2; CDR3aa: CTSGRGYNEQFF; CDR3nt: TGCACTAGCGGGAGGGGTTACAATGAGCAGTTCTTC
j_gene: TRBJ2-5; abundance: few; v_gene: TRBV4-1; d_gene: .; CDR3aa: CASSQEASEETQYF; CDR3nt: TGCGCCAGCAGCCAAGAGGCTAGCGAAGAGACCCAGTACTTC
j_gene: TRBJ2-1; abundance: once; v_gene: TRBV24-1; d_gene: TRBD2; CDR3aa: CATSDSPGLAGASSSYNEQFF; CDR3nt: TGTGCCACCAGTGATTCGCCCGGACTAGCGGGAGCCTCAAGCTCCTACAATGAGCAGTTCTTC
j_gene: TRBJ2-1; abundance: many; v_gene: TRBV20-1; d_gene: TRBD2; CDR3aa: CSAKGTSLLYEQFF; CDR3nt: TGCAGTGCAAAAGGGACTAGCCTTCTGTATGAGCAGTTCTTC